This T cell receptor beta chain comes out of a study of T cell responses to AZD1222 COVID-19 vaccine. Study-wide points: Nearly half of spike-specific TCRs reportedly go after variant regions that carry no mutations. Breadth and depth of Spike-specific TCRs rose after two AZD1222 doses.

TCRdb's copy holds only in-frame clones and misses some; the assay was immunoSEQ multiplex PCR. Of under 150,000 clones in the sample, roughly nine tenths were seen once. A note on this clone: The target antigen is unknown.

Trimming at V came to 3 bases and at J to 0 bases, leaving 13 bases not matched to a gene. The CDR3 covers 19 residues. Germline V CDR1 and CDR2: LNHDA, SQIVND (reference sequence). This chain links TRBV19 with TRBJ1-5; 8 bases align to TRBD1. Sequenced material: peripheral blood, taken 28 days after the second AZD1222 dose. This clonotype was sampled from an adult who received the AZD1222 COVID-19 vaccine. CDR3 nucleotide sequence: TGTGCCAGTAGTATCTGGGGGGGACAGGAGGTTTATAGCAATCAGCCCCAGCATTTT. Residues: CASSIWGGQEVYSNQPQHF.